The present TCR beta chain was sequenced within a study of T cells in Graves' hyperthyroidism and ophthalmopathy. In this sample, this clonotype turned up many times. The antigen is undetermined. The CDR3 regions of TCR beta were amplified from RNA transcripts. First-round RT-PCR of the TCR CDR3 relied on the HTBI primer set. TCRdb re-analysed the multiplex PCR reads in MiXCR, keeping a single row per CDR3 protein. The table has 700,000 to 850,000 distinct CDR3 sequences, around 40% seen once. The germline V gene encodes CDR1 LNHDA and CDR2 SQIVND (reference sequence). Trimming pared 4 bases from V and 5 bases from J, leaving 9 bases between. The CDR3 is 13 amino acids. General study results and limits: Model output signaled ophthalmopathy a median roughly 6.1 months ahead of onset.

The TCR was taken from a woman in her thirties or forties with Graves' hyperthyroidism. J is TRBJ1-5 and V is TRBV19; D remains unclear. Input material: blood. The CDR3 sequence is CASSSDGYQPQHF. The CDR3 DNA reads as TGTGCCAGTAGTAGCGACGGTTATCAGCCCCAGCATTTT.